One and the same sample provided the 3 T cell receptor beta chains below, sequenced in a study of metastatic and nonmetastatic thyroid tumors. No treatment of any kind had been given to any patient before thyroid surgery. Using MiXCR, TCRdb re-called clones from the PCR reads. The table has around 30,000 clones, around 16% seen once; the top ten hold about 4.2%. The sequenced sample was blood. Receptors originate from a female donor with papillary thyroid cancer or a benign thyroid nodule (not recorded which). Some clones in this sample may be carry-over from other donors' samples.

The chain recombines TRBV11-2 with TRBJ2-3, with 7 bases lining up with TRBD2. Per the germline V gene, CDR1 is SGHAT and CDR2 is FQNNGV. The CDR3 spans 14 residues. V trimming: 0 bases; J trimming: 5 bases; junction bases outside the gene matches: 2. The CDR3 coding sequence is TGTGCCAGCAGCTTAGAGGCTAGCGGAGATACGCAGTATTTT. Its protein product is CASSLEASGDTQYF.

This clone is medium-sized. CDR3 loop: CASRYEGAGTEAFF. The CDR3 DNA reads as TGTGCCAGCAGATACGAAGGGGCTGGGACTGAAGCTTTCTTT. The chain has TRBV11-3 and TRBJ1-1; possibly TRBD1 for D (5 bases). CDR3 length: 14 residues. Germline CDR1 and CDR2: SGHNT and YENEEA. With 6 bases removed from V and 5 bases from J, the gap between germline ends came to 16 bases.

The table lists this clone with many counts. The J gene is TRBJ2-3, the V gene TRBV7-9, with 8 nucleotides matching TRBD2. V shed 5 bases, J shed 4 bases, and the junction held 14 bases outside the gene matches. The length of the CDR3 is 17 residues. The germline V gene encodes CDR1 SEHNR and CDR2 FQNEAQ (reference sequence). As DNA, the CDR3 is TGTGCCAGCAGCCCCCCCCAAAGCGGGAGTGGATCAGATACGCAGTATTTT. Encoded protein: CASSPPQSGSGSDTQYF.